These 7 T cell receptor beta chains originate from one sample sequenced in a study of OX40 agonist ivuxolimab in advanced cancers. The assay was immunoSEQ multiplex PCR, and TCRdb's table has in-frame clones only and misses some. The table lists roughly 77,000 clones, 85% to 95% of them singletons. The specimen was CD4+ or CD8+ T cells sorted from blood, collected in a trial of the OX40 agonist ivuxolimab. The source is an adult with an advanced solid tumor such as melanoma, head and neck, liver or kidney cancer.

DNA of the CDR3: TGCGCCAGCAGCCAAAGGGGTACTAGCGGGGAGTACGAGCAGTACTTC. Translating it yields CASSQRGTSGEYEQYF. This chain joins TRBV4-1 and TRBJ2-7, with TRBD2 matching over 10 bases. V shed 2 bases, J shed 4 bases, and the junction held 8 bases outside the gene matches. This CDR3 contains 16 residues. Looked up from germline, CDR1 is MGHRA and CDR2 is YSYEKL.

The chain employs TRBV27 and TRBJ1-5, with D unresolved. The CDR3 spans 14 residues. Trimming cost V 2 bases and J 1 base, with 6 bases left between them. Germline V gene data show CDR1 as MNHEY and CDR2 as SMNVEV (reference sequence). The CDR3 nucleotides read TGTGCCAGCAGTTTAACCCGAAGCAATCAGCCCCAGCATTTT. This encodes CASSLTRSNQPQHF.

For this clone: Since no conserved phenylalanine or tryptophan closes the CDR3, a read error is the likely cause. Because the CDR3's place on the DNA is in doubt, the DNA is left out and the CDR3 is given as listed by TCRdb. The V call is TRBV6-5, the J call TRBJ1-2. The CDR3 totals 9 residues, both ends included. CDR1 and CDR2 (germline): MNHEY, SVGAGI. The CDR3 sequence: CASSHRSAA.

The chain combines TRBV9 with TRBJ2-3, with TRBD1 as a possible D gene (5 bases). The CDR3 runs 15 residues. Between the trimmed V and J ends, which lost 0 bases and 2 bases, there was a span of 10 bases. Germline loops: CDR1 SGDLS, CDR2 YYNGEE. The CDR3 DNA reads TGTGCCAGCAGCGTAGAAAAGGACACCACAGATACGCAGTATTTT. Its translation is CASSVEKDTTDTQYF.

The chain employs TRBV27 and TRBJ2-4, with D perhaps assigned TRBD1 or TRBD2 (6 bases each). The germline gives CDR1 MNHEY, CDR2 SMNVEV (reference sequence). CDR3 length: 17 amino acids. Trimming removed 0 bases from V and 0 bases from J, with 12 bases in between. As DNA, the CDR3 is TGTGCCAGCAGTTTATCCCTCGGGGGCCCAGCCAAAAACATTCAGTACTTC. It codes for CASSLSLGGPAKNIQYF.

This chain joins TRBV15 and TRBJ1-1, with a tentative D call TRBD1 (6 bases). V was clipped by 5 bases and J by 3 bases, with 13 bases between them. From germline, CDR1 is LNHNV and CDR2 YYDKDF (reference sequence). This CDR3 contains 14 residues. The CDR3 region has the DNA TGTGCCACCAGCTGGGCAGGGGAGCACACTGAAGCTTTCTTT. This sequence encodes CATSWAGEHTEAFF.

A single count supports this clone. The chain uses TRBV9 and TRBJ1-5, with 7 bases that match TRBD1. Losses at the gene ends were 3 bases for V and 7 bases for J; bases not matched to a gene: 10. Germline assignment: CDR1 SGDLS and CDR2 YYNGEE. The CDR3 sequence is 15 residues long. In nucleotides, the CDR3 is TGTGCCAGCAGCGCTCAGACAGGGCAAGGACAGCCCCAGCATTTT. Translated, it gives CASSAQTGQGQPQHF.